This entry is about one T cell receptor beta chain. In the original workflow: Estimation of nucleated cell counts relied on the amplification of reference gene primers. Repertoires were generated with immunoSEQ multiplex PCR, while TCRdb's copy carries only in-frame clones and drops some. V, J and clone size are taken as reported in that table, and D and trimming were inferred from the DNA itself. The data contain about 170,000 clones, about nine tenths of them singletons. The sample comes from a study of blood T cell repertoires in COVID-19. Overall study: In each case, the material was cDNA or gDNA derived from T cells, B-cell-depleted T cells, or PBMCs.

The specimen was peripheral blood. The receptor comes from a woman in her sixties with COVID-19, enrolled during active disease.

The CDR3 nucleotides are TGTGCCAGTAGTATCGGTAGCGGGTTTTGGGATACGCAGTATTTT. It is translated as CASSIGSGFWDTQYF. The rearrangement uses TRBV19 and TRBJ2-3, with 7 positions matching TRBD2. Germline lookup yields CDR1 LNHDA and CDR2 SQIVND (reference sequence). The CDR3 runs 15 residues. Trimming cost V 3 bases and J 6 bases; bases outside gene matches: 9.